In its sample, the clone carrying this T cell receptor (beta chain) is medium-sized. Its antigen is not identified. Collection of blood occurred at baseline, at cycle 4 day 1, and at cycle 7 day 1. The ends lost 6 bases at V and 7 bases at J; junction bases unmatched: 9. This CDR3 contains 16 residues. From germline, CDR1 is PRHDT and CDR2 FYEKMQ (reference sequence). These data are taken from a study of OX40 agonist ivuxolimab in advanced cancers. Profiling relied on immunoSEQ multiplex PCR, and the TCRdb table lists in-frame clones only, not all of them. The sample records approximately 60,000 clones, roughly 88% being singletons. The study's findings and limits: Patients who responded partially at 0.1-3.0 mg/kg showed clonal expansion ranking among the lowest. CD4+ and CD8+ blood T cells expanded clonally by week 6 at 0.1 to 3.0 mg/kg.

This clonotype was sampled from an adult with an advanced solid tumor such as melanoma, head and neck, liver or kidney cancer. Sequencing was performed on CD4+ or CD8+ T cells sorted from blood, taken in a trial of the OX40 agonist ivuxolimab. The chain recombines TRBV13 with TRBJ2-2, with 12 positions matching TRBD1. CDR3: CASRETGTGGYGELFF. The CDR3 DNA follows: TGTGCCAGCAGAGAAACGGGGACAGGGGGCTACGGGGAGCTGTTTTTT.